Listed below are T cell receptor beta chains from one sample, sequenced in a study of blood T cell repertoires in COVID-19. Sequenced by immunoSEQ multiplex PCR; TCRdb stores in-frame clones only, minus some. The table lists 270,000 or so clones, approximately 80% of them singletons, with about 9.1% in the top ten. Sequences were obtained from peripheral blood. The receptors derive from a human donor in a cohort sampled during active COVID-19. Each CDR3 is given with its conserved first and last residue. A D gene is named only where the DNA matches it firmly. Only some rows state a clone size, as once, few, many or a class for expanded clones.

d_call: TRBD1; cdr3_length: 13; j_call: TRBJ2-5; v_call: TRBV14; clone_size: .; cdr3_nt: TGTGCCAGCAGACAGGGGGCCAAAGAGACCCAGTACTTC; cdr3_aa: CASRQGAKETQYF
d_call: .; cdr3_length: 20; j_call: TRBJ2-6; v_call: TRBV27; clone_size: .; cdr3_nt: TGTGCCAGCAGTTTAACGGCAGGGGCCTTGAAGTTGAGCGGGGCCAACGTCCTGACTTTC; cdr3_aa: CASSLTAGALKLSGANVLTF
d_call: .; cdr3_length: 15; j_call: TRBJ1-2; v_call: TRBV10-2; clone_size: .; cdr3_nt: TGCGCCAGCAGGAAAGGACTGATGGCCCAATATGGCTACACCTTC; cdr3_aa: CASRKGLMAQYGYTF
d_call: TRBD1; cdr3_length: 15; j_call: TRBJ1-2; v_call: TRBV7-9; clone_size: .; cdr3_nt: TGTGCCAGCAGCCCAGCGGACAGGGGAGGACGGGGCTACACCTTC; cdr3_aa: CASSPADRGGRGYTF
d_call: .; cdr3_length: 15; j_call: TRBJ1-1; v_call: TRBV4-3; clone_size: .; cdr3_nt: TGCGCCAGCAGCCAAGCAGGGTCTCGGAACACTGAAGCTTTCTTT; cdr3_aa: CASSQAGSRNTEAFF
d_call: .; cdr3_length: 12; j_call: TRBJ1-2; v_call: TRBV10-3; clone_size: .; cdr3_nt: TGTGCCACTAACAGGCATAACTATGGCTACACCTTC; cdr3_aa: CATNRHNYGYTF
d_call: TRBD2; cdr3_length: 17; j_call: TRBJ2-1; v_call: TRBV18; clone_size: .; cdr3_nt: TGTGCCAGCTCACCAAGGGGACTAGCGGGAGCACGGAATGAGCAGTTCTTC; cdr3_aa: CASSPRGLAGARNEQFF
d_call: TRBD2; cdr3_length: 17; j_call: TRBJ2-1; v_call: TRBV6-1; clone_size: .; cdr3_nt: TGTGCCAGCAGTGAAGTGCTAGCGGGAGGGCCCGGCAATGAGCAGTTCTTC; cdr3_aa: CASSEVLAGGPGNEQFF
d_call: TRBD1; cdr3_length: 15; j_call: TRBJ1-4; v_call: TRBV3-1/TRBV3-2; clone_size: .; cdr3_nt: TGTGCCAGCAGCCATTGGGGACAGGGGGGTGAAAAACTGTTTTTT; cdr3_aa: CASSHWGQGGEKLFF
d_call: .; cdr3_length: 13; j_call: TRBJ1-1; v_call: TRBV11-1; clone_size: .; cdr3_nt: TGTGCCAGCAGCTTATCGTCCTTATCTGAAGCTTTCTTT; cdr3_aa: CASSLSSLSEAFF
d_call: .; cdr3_length: 14; j_call: TRBJ1-4; v_call: TRBV7-9; clone_size: many; cdr3_nt: TGTGCCAGCAGCAGTAGACAGGCTAATGAAAAACTGTTTTTT; cdr3_aa: CASSSRQANEKLFF
d_call: .; cdr3_length: 14; j_call: TRBJ2-3; v_call: TRBV27; clone_size: .; cdr3_nt: TGTGCCAGCAGTTTGGGGGGTGCCAGAGATACGCAGTATTTT; cdr3_aa: CASSLGGARDTQYF
d_call: TRBD1; cdr3_length: 13; j_call: TRBJ1-1; v_call: TRBV19; clone_size: .; cdr3_nt: TGTGCCAGTAGTATTGGTGCAGGGGGCACAGCTTTCTTT; cdr3_aa: CASSIGAGGTAFF
d_call: .; cdr3_length: 13; j_call: TRBJ2-7; v_call: TRBV3-1/TRBV3-2; clone_size: .; cdr3_nt: TGTGCCAGCAGCCACCTTGGGCCCTACGAGCAGTACTTC; cdr3_aa: CASSHLGPYEQYF
d_call: TRBD1; cdr3_length: 17; j_call: TRBJ1-5; v_call: TRBV28; clone_size: .; cdr3_nt: TGTGCCAGCAGTTTACTGGGACAGGGTTTAAGGAATCAGCCCCAGCATTTT; cdr3_aa: CASSLLGQGLRNQPQHF
d_call: .; cdr3_length: 12; j_call: TRBJ2-1; v_call: TRBV6-6; clone_size: once; cdr3_nt: TGTGCCAGCACTCCATCCCTCGATGAGCAGTTCTTC; cdr3_aa: CASTPSLDEQFF
d_call: .; cdr3_length: 17; j_call: TRBJ1-3; v_call: TRBV4-3; clone_size: once; cdr3_nt: TGCGCCAGCAGCCCAAAGGGGGGGTCAGCCTCTGGAAACACCATATATTTT; cdr3_aa: CASSPKGGSASGNTIYF
d_call: .; cdr3_length: 16; j_call: TRBJ1-6; v_call: TRBV7-9; clone_size: many; cdr3_nt: TGTGCCAGCAGCTTAGGGGCGGGATTCTATAATTCACCCCTCCACTTT; cdr3_aa: CASSLGAGFYNSPLHF
d_call: TRBD2; cdr3_length: 16; j_call: TRBJ2-1; v_call: TRBV19; clone_size: many; cdr3_nt: TGTGCCAGTCGCTCACAGACTAGCGGGAGTAGTCATGAGCAGTTCTTC; cdr3_aa: CASRSQTSGSSHEQFF
d_call: TRBD1; cdr3_length: 11; j_call: TRBJ2-3; v_call: TRBV10-3; clone_size: .; cdr3_nt: TGTGCCGCAGGGACAGTCATCAGTCAGTATTTT; cdr3_aa: CAAGTVISQYF
d_call: TRBD2; cdr3_length: 16; j_call: TRBJ2-7; v_call: TRBV6-2/TRBV6-3; clone_size: .; cdr3_nt: TGTGCCAGCAGTCCCTGGGCTAGCGGGAGGTCCTACGAGCAGTACTTC; cdr3_aa: CASSPWASGRSYEQYF
d_call: TRBD1; cdr3_length: 15; j_call: TRBJ2-1; v_call: TRBV3-1/TRBV3-2; clone_size: many; cdr3_nt: TGTGCCAGCAGCCTAAGGACAGGGTCCTACAATGAGCAGTTCTTC; cdr3_aa: CASSLRTGSYNEQFF
d_call: TRBD2; cdr3_length: 17; j_call: TRBJ2-4; v_call: TRBV19; clone_size: .; cdr3_nt: TGTGCCAGTAGTATAGTGTCTAGCGGGAGAAGTAGAGGAGTTCAGTACTTC; cdr3_aa: CASSIVSSGRSRGVQYF
d_call: TRBD2; cdr3_length: 18; j_call: TRBJ2-1; v_call: TRBV27; clone_size: .; cdr3_nt: TGTGCCAGCAGTTTATCGACGCGTCTAGCGGGAGGCTACAATGAGCAGTTCTTC; cdr3_aa: CASSLSTRLAGGYNEQFF
d_call: .; cdr3_length: 14; j_call: TRBJ2-7; v_call: TRBV18; clone_size: once; cdr3_nt: TGTGCCAGCTCATGGAGGGTATCCTCCTACGAGCAGTACTTC; cdr3_aa: CASSWRVSSYEQYF
d_call: TRBD1; cdr3_length: 20; j_call: TRBJ1-3; v_call: TRBV5-1; clone_size: .; cdr3_nt: TGCGCCAGCAGCTTGGACCGGACAGGAGATCGCGAGTGGTCTGGAAACACCATATATTTT; cdr3_aa: CASSLDRTGDREWSGNTIYF
d_call: TRBD2; cdr3_length: 14; j_call: TRBJ2-7; v_call: TRBV28; clone_size: .; cdr3_nt: TGTGCCAGCATAAATAGCGGGTACTCCTACGAGCAGTACTTC; cdr3_aa: CASINSGYSYEQYF
d_call: .; cdr3_length: 15; j_call: TRBJ2-1; v_call: TRBV10-1; clone_size: .; cdr3_nt: TGCGCCAGCAGTGAGTCGGGCGGGCCCTACAATGAGCAGTTCTTC; cdr3_aa: CASSESGGPYNEQFF
d_call: TRBD2; cdr3_length: 16; j_call: TRBJ2-3; v_call: TRBV4-1; clone_size: .; cdr3_nt: TGCGCCAGCAGCCAGTCGGGGGGGCGGGCCACAGATACGCAGTATTTT; cdr3_aa: CASSQSGGRATDTQYF
d_call: .; cdr3_length: 15; j_call: TRBJ1-1; v_call: TRBV7-9; clone_size: few; cdr3_nt: TGTGCCAGCAGCTTAGAAAGGACACAGAGCGCTGAAGCTTTCTTT; cdr3_aa: CASSLERTQSAEAFF
d_call: .; cdr3_length: 15; j_call: TRBJ2-1; v_call: TRBV2; clone_size: few; cdr3_nt: TGTGCCAGCACCACGTATGGATCTAGAGGCAATGAGCAGTTCTTC; cdr3_aa: CASTTYGSRGNEQFF
d_call: .; cdr3_length: 11; j_call: TRBJ2-3; v_call: TRBV2; clone_size: once; cdr3_nt: TGTGCCAGCTTGGGCGAAGATACGCAGTATTTT; cdr3_aa: CASLGEDTQYF
d_call: .; cdr3_length: 16; j_call: TRBJ1-4; v_call: TRBV29-1; clone_size: once; cdr3_nt: TGCAGCGTTGAAGACCCGGAATGGACAGATAATGAAAAACTGTTTTTT; cdr3_aa: CSVEDPEWTDNEKLFF